These T cell receptor beta chains were read from a single sample in a study of blood T cell repertoires in COVID-19. Clones were read by immunoSEQ multiplex PCR, and TCRdb kept only the in-frame ones, dropping some. The sample carries tens of thousands of clones, more than 65% recorded once. The sequencing input was peripheral blood. The receptors shown here come from a man between 65 and 85 years old with COVID-19, enrolled during active disease. CDR3s include the opening cysteine and the closing phenylalanine or tryptophan. The D gene is left open where the match is weak. Clone size appears in some rows only: once, few, many, or a class for an expanded clone.

CDR3 DNA: TGCGCCAGCAGCCAAGGGACTAACCCTCCCTACGAGCAGTACTTC; CDR3 protein: CASSQGTNPPYEQYF; V gene: TRBV4-3; D gene: -; clone size: -; J gene: TRBJ2-7
CDR3 DNA: TGTGCCAGCAGTGGACCGGGAGAAGGCTATGGCTACACCTTC; CDR3 protein: CASSGPGEGYGYTF; V gene: TRBV6-2/TRBV6-3; D gene: -; clone size: -; J gene: TRBJ1-2
CDR3 DNA: TGTGCCAGCAGCTTAGGCCCAGGGAACCGAGCCTACAATGAGCAGTTCTTC; CDR3 protein: CASSLGPGNRAYNEQFF; V gene: TRBV7-8; D gene: -; clone size: -; J gene: TRBJ2-1
CDR3 DNA: TGTGCCAGCAGACCTGGAGGAGGCAATGAGCAGTTCTTC; CDR3 protein: CASRPGGGNEQFF; V gene: TRBV6-5; D gene: -; clone size: -; J gene: TRBJ2-1
CDR3 DNA: TGTGCCAGCAGCTTAGTCCTGTTGGGGGGATTAGGCTACACCTTC; CDR3 protein: CASSLVLLGGLGYTF; V gene: TRBV7-8; D gene: -; clone size: -; J gene: TRBJ1-2
CDR3 DNA: TGTGCCATCAGTGAGTCGAGGACAGGGGGCCAGCCCCAGCATTTT; CDR3 protein: CAISESRTGGQPQHF; V gene: TRBV10-3; D gene: TRBD1; clone size: few; J gene: TRBJ1-5
CDR3 DNA: TGTGCCAGCAGCCGGGGAGCCTCTTATGGCTACACCTTC; CDR3 protein: CASSRGASYGYTF; V gene: TRBV3-1/TRBV3-2; D gene: -; clone size: -; J gene: TRBJ1-2
CDR3 DNA: TGTGCCAGCTCCTCCGGAACAGGCGACAATGTTTATGGCTACACCTTC; CDR3 protein: CASSSGTGDNVYGYTF; V gene: TRBV18; D gene: -; clone size: few; J gene: TRBJ1-2
CDR3 DNA: TGTGCCAGCGCCCCTGGGAGGGTGGGGAGCAATGAGCAGTTCTTC; CDR3 protein: CASAPGRVGSNEQFF; V gene: TRBV6-5; D gene: TRBD2; clone size: -; J gene: TRBJ2-1
CDR3 DNA: TGTGCCAGCTCACCACCGACAAGCGAGACCCAGTACTTC; CDR3 protein: CASSPPTSETQYF; V gene: TRBV18; D gene: -; clone size: -; J gene: TRBJ2-5
CDR3 DNA: TGTGCCAGCAGTTTAACGAGGAACACTGAAGCTTTCTTT; CDR3 protein: CASSLTRNTEAFF; V gene: TRBV27; D gene: -; clone size: -; J gene: TRBJ1-1
CDR3 DNA: TGTGCCAGCAGCTCCCTAGGGAGGTCTCACACAGATACGCAGTATTTT; CDR3 protein: CASSSLGRSHTDTQYF; V gene: TRBV7-8; D gene: -; clone size: -; J gene: TRBJ2-3
CDR3 DNA: TGTGCCAGCAGCGTAGGTTCTGGCGGGGCCCCGGGGGAGACCCAGTACTTC; CDR3 protein: CASSVGSGGAPGETQYF; V gene: TRBV9; D gene: -; clone size: -; J gene: TRBJ2-5
CDR3 DNA: TGTGCCAGCAGCCCGGGTTTTAGCAATCAGCCCCAGCATTTT; CDR3 protein: CASSPGFSNQPQHF; V gene: TRBV5-5; D gene: -; clone size: -; J gene: TRBJ1-5
CDR3 DNA: TGCAGTGCGACACAGGGGGGCGAGCAGTACTTC; CDR3 protein: CSATQGGEQYF; V gene: TRBV20-1; D gene: TRBD1; clone size: -; J gene: TRBJ2-7
CDR3 DNA: TGTGCCAGCAGTGTCCCCGGGACAGGGAGAAGGGAAAAACTGTTTTTT; CDR3 protein: CASSVPGTGRREKLFF; V gene: TRBV27; D gene: TRBD1; clone size: -; J gene: TRBJ1-4
CDR3 DNA: TGTGCCAGCAGTTTATCATCCAGGTACAATGAGCAGTTCTTC; CDR3 protein: CASSLSSRYNEQFF; V gene: TRBV27; D gene: -; clone size: -; J gene: TRBJ2-1
CDR3 DNA: TGTGCCAGCAGCTTAGAAGGCGCAGGGGGCTATTCACCCCTCCACTTT; CDR3 protein: CASSLEGAGGYSPLHF; V gene: TRBV7-6; D gene: TRBD1; clone size: few; J gene: TRBJ1-6
CDR3 DNA: TGTGCCACACGAGGGGGAACAACTAATGAAAAACTGTTTTTT; CDR3 protein: CATRGGTTNEKLFF; V gene: TRBV7-2; D gene: -; clone size: -; J gene: TRBJ1-4
CDR3 DNA: TGTGCCAGCAGCCGCGGATTCAATTCACCCCTCCACTTT; CDR3 protein: CASSRGFNSPLHF; V gene: TRBV14; D gene: -; clone size: -; J gene: TRBJ1-6
CDR3 DNA: TGTGCCAGCAGTGACGGGGCGGGGGGAAGCACAGATACGCAGTATTTT; CDR3 protein: CASSDGAGGSTDTQYF; V gene: TRBV6-4; D gene: TRBD2; clone size: -; J gene: TRBJ2-3
CDR3 DNA: TGTGCCAGCAGCTTAGGGGGGAGGAGGAACCCTAAATACGAGCAGTACTTC; CDR3 protein: CASSLGGRRNPKYEQYF; V gene: TRBV11-3; D gene: -; clone size: many; J gene: TRBJ2-7
CDR3 DNA: TGTGCCAGTAGTACTAGTTGGGTCGGGGAAGCTTTCTTT; CDR3 protein: CASSTSWVGEAFF; V gene: TRBV19; D gene: -; clone size: few; J gene: TRBJ1-1
CDR3 DNA: TGTGCCAGCATGCCCGGTCCCGAAGAGACTGAAGCTTTCTTT; CDR3 protein: CASMPGPEETEAFF; V gene: TRBV7-9; D gene: -; clone size: -; J gene: TRBJ1-1
CDR3 DNA: TGTGCCAGCTCACCACCGACAACTAGCGGGAGGTTCGAGCAGTACTTC; CDR3 protein: CASSPPTTSGRFEQYF; V gene: TRBV18; D gene: TRBD2; clone size: -; J gene: TRBJ2-7
CDR3 DNA: TGTGCCAGCAGCCTCCGACCGCGCTGGAGGAATGAAAAACTGTTTTTT; CDR3 protein: CASSLRPRWRNEKLFF; V gene: TRBV11-3; D gene: -; clone size: -; J gene: TRBJ1-4
CDR3 DNA: TGTGCCAGCAGCGGTAGCGGCGGGGAGGGCATTCAGTACTTC; CDR3 protein: CASSGSGGEGIQYF; V gene: TRBV7-8; D gene: TRBD2; clone size: few; J gene: TRBJ2-4
CDR3 DNA: TGTGCCAGCAGCTCTCGACAGGGTCTACCGAACACCGGGGAGCTGTTTTTT; CDR3 protein: CASSSRQGLPNTGELFF; V gene: TRBV5-5; D gene: TRBD1; clone size: many; J gene: TRBJ2-2
CDR3 DNA: TGCGCCAGCAGCCTCGATCTAGCGGGGGGTCTCAACGAGCAGTACTTC; CDR3 protein: CASSLDLAGGLNEQYF; V gene: TRBV4-1; D gene: TRBD2; clone size: -; J gene: TRBJ2-7
CDR3 DNA: TGTGCCAGTAGTGCTCCTGGGACACGAGGACGCTCTGGAAACACCATATATTTT; CDR3 protein: CASSAPGTRGRSGNTIYF; V gene: TRBV19; D gene: -; clone size: -; J gene: TRBJ1-3
CDR3 DNA: TGTGCCAGTAGTGGACAGGGGGACTATGGCTACACCTTC; CDR3 protein: CASSGQGDYGYTF; V gene: TRBV19; D gene: TRBD1; clone size: few; J gene: TRBJ1-2
CDR3 DNA: TGTGCCAGCAGTGTTGGGGGGGGCAGAGATTCACCCCTCCACTTT; CDR3 protein: CASSVGGGRDSPLHF; V gene: TRBV2; D gene: -; clone size: -; J gene: TRBJ1-6
CDR3 DNA: TGTGCCAGCAGCCCAGACAGATCTTATGGCTACACCTTC; CDR3 protein: CASSPDRSYGYTF; V gene: TRBV7-2; D gene: -; clone size: few; J gene: TRBJ1-2
CDR3 DNA: TGTGCCAGCTCACCGAGCTCTGGAAACACCATATATTTT; CDR3 protein: CASSPSSGNTIYF; V gene: TRBV18; D gene: -; clone size: -; J gene: TRBJ1-3
CDR3 DNA: TGTGCCAGCAGTGAAGCCCCCGTAGCTACGCAGTATTTT; CDR3 protein: CASSEAPVATQYF; V gene: TRBV2; D gene: -; clone size: -; J gene: TRBJ2-3
CDR3 DNA: TGTGCCACTTCGAAACAACGGAGGACTGAAGCTTTCTTT; CDR3 protein: CATSKQRRTEAFF; V gene: TRBV5-4; D gene: -; clone size: -; J gene: TRBJ1-1
CDR3 DNA: TGTGCCAGCAGTGAATACCGGGACAGTTCTTATGGCTACACCTTC; CDR3 protein: CASSEYRDSSYGYTF; V gene: TRBV6-1; D gene: TRBD1; clone size: once; J gene: TRBJ1-2
CDR3 DNA: TGTGCCAGTAGTGTCCGACTGCTTGGCGGGGAAAAACTGTTTTTT; CDR3 protein: CASSVRLLGGEKLFF; V gene: TRBV19; D gene: -; clone size: -; J gene: TRBJ1-4
CDR3 DNA: TGCGCCAGCAGCCAAGAGGGACAGGGGGCGAAGGGCTACACCTTC; CDR3 protein: CASSQEGQGAKGYTF; V gene: TRBV4-1; D gene: TRBD1; clone size: once; J gene: TRBJ1-2
CDR3 DNA: TGTGCCAGCAGTTACGTCGAGGCTGAAGCTTTCTTT; CDR3 protein: CASSYVEAEAFF; V gene: TRBV6-2/TRBV6-3; D gene: -; clone size: -; J gene: TRBJ1-1